This entry concerns a single TCR beta chain. What it binds is unknown. This may stem from a read error, because a much larger clone lies one nucleotide away. The data belong to a study of early T cells in non-severe SARS-CoV-2 infection. As for the study in general: Sequencing of bulk RNA from unsorted whole blood was done, without chain pairing.

The CDR3 consists of 13 residues. Individually, cDNA molecules had unique molecular identifiers attached to them. A single record per CDR3 protein comes from TCRdb applying MiXCR to the 5' RACE reads. Of roughly 40,000 distinct CDR3 sequences detected, 6% to 7.5% appear once; the ten largest clones hold around 5.1%. Study-level points and caveats: Anti-spike CD8 specificities were favored by VDJdb matching, whose results missed private and CD4 specificities.

The sequence was collected from an adult who was a healthcare worker with PCR-confirmed SARS-CoV-2 infection or an uninfected control (not recorded which). The material sequenced was whole blood. The chain has TRBV12-3 or TRBV12-4 and TRBJ1-2; 7 positions match TRBD1. DNA for the CDR3: TGTGGCAGCAGCGGAGGGACAGTCTATGGCTACACCTTC. This sequence encodes CGSSGGTVYGYTF.